This is a list of T cell receptor beta chains from one sample in a study of blood T cells in healthy people across ages. One entry per CDR3 protein, called by TCRdb with MiXCR from the 5' RACE reads. The data hold over 1.5 million distinct CDR3 sequences, with about 50% observed a single time. Sequenced sample: blood. All receptors come from a woman in her thirties or forties in good health. CDR3s include the opening cysteine and the closing phenylalanine or tryptophan. Each record gives: D gene, clone size, V gene, J gene, CDR3 protein, CDR3 DNA. A D gene is named only where the DNA matches it firmly. Not every row has a clone size; where given, it reads once, few, many or a size class.

TRBD1	NA	TRBV27	TRBJ2-1	CASRSHRGRNEQFF	TGTGCCAGCAGGTCACACAGGGGTCGCAATGAGCAGTTCTTC
NA	NA	TRBV7-2	TRBJ1-2	CASSLLSYTF	TGTGCCAGCAGCTTACTGTCCTACACCTTC
NA	NA	TRBV9	TRBJ1-1	CASSTRQVMNTEAFF	TGTGCCAGCAGCACCCGACAGGTAATGAACACTGAAGCTTTCTTT
TRBD1	NA	TRBV4-1	TRBJ2-7	CASSQEDRVYEQYF	TGCGCCAGCAGCCAAGAGGACAGGGTGTACGAGCAGTACTTC
NA	NA	TRBV28	TRBJ2-3	CASSWDSNQPQYF	TGTGCCAGCAGCTGGGATAGCAATCAGCCCCAGTATTTT
NA	NA	TRBV12-3/TRBV12-4	TRBJ1-2	CASSLVVQSYGYTF	TGTGCCAGCAGTTTGGTAGTGCAGAGCTATGGCTACACCTTC
TRBD1	NA	TRBV6-6	TRBJ1-5	CASSYWDSSRAQHF	TGTGCCAGCAGTTACTGGGACAGCTCTAGGGCCCAGCATTTT
TRBD1	NA	TRBV7-9	TRBJ2-3	CASSHGVIRDSGTDTQYF	TGTGCCAGCAGCCATGGCGTTATAAGGGACAGCGGCACAGATACGCAGTATTTT
TRBD1	NA	TRBV7-2	TRBJ2-5	CASSPLSDRGPVETQYF	TGTGCCAGCAGCCCCCTGAGTGACAGGGGACCGGTAGAGACCCAGTACTTC
NA	NA	TRBV20-1	TRBJ1-1	CSARGSGGDTEAFF	TGCAGTGCTAGGGGTTCGGGGGGGGACACTGAAGCTTTCTTT
NA	NA	TRBV10-3	TRBJ2-7	CAISEPSDSQYF	TGTGCCATCAGTGAGCCATCCGACTCCCAGTACTTC
TRBD1	few	TRBV12-3/TRBV12-4	TRBJ2-5	CASRYTAETGFLKETQYF	TGTGCCAGCAGGTACACCGCCGAGACAGGGTTTTTAAAAGAGACCCAGTACTTC
NA	NA	TRBV20-1	TRBJ2-1	CSATKINNEQFF	TGCAGTGCTACCAAGATTAACAATGAGCAGTTCTTC
TRBD1	NA	TRBV4-2	TRBJ2-2	CASSQVQGATTGELFF	TGTGCCAGCAGCCAAGTGCAGGGGGCGACGACCGGGGAGCTGTTTTTT
TRBD2	NA	TRBV9	TRBJ2-5	CASSVVAGAETQYF	TGTGCCAGCAGCGTAGTAGCGGGGGCGGAGACCCAGTACTTC
NA	few	TRBV10-2	TRBJ2-5	CASRHDRNQETQYF	TGCGCCAGCAGACACGACAGGAACCAAGAGACCCAGTACTTC
NA	many	TRBV27	TRBJ2-7	CASSATGNYEQYF	TGTGCCAGCAGTGCGACAGGAAATTACGAGCAGTACTTC
TRBD1	NA	TRBV5-1	TRBJ1-2	CASSPQRGQGIYGYTF	TGCGCCAGCAGCCCACAACGGGGACAGGGTATCTATGGCTACACCTTC
NA	few	TRBV4-3	TRBJ1-2	CASSQDVGRRIYGYTF	TGCGCCAGCAGCCAAGATGTGGGACGAAGAATCTATGGCTACACCTTC
NA	NA	TRBV24-1	TRBJ2-5	CATSIPGAGETQYF	TGTGCCACCAGTATCCCAGGGGCTGGAGAGACCCAGTACTTC
NA	few	TRBV20-1	TRBJ1-4	CSAIPLSAAGVEKLFF	TGCAGTGCTATTCCCCTGTCTGCAGCAGGAGTAGAAAAACTGTTTTTT
NA	NA	TRBV28	TRBJ2-3	CASSTGGLEAERFTDTQYF	TGTGCCAGCAGTACCGGGGGGCTGGAAGCTGAGCGCTTCACAGATACGCAGTATTTT
NA	NA	TRBV18	TRBJ2-4	CASSPYNTGNNEQYF	TGTGCCAGCTCACCGTACAATACAGGGAACAATGAGCAGTACTTC
NA	NA	TRBV14	TRBJ2-7	CASSQDESPAGSYEQYF	TGTGCCAGCAGCCAAGACGAATCCCCAGCGGGTTCCTACGAGCAGTACTTC
TRBD1	NA	TRBV28	TRBJ1-2	CASSFSGTGVYGYTF	TGTGCCAGCAGTTTCTCCGGGACAGGGGTATATGGCTACACCTTC
TRBD2	NA	TRBV28	TRBJ2-5	CASIAAGGRPQETQYF	TGTGCCAGCATCGCTGCGGGGGGGAGACCCCAAGAGACCCAGTACTTC
NA	NA	TRBV20-1	TRBJ2-1	CSARVAKETQFF	TGCAGTGCTAGAGTGGCGAAAGAGACCCAGTTCTTC
NA	NA	TRBV27	TRBJ2-7	CATKTVYEQYF	TGTGCCACCAAGACAGTCTACGAGCAGTACTTC